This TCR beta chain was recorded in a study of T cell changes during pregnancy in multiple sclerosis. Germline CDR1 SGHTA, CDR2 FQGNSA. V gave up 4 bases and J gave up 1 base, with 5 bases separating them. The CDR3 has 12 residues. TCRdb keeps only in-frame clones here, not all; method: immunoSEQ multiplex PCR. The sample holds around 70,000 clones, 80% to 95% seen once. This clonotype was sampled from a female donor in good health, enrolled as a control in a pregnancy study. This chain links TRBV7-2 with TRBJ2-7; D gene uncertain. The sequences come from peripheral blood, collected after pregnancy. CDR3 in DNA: TGTGCCAGCAGCTGGCAGTCCTACGAGCAGTACTTC. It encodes CASSWQSYEQYF. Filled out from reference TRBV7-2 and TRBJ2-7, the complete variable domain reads GAGVSQSPSNKVTEKGKDVELRCDPISGHTALYWYRQSLGQGLEFLIYFQGNSAPDKSGLPSDRFSAERTGGSVSTLTIQRTQQEDSAVYLCASSWQSYEQYFGPGTRLTVT.